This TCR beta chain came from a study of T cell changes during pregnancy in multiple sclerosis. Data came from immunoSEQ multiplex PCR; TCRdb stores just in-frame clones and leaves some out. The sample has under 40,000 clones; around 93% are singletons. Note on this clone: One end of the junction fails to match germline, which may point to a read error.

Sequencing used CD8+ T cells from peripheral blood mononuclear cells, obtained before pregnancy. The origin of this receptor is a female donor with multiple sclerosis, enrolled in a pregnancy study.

DNA of the CDR3: TGTGCCAGCAGCGCCCTCCGGGACAGTGACTTTGGCTACACCTTC. Its translation: CASSALRDSDFGYTF. The J gene is TRBJ1-2, the V gene TRBV5-1, with 7 nucleotides matching TRBD1. The germline CDR1 and CDR2 sequences are SGHRS and YFSETQ. The CDR3 consists of 15 residues. Drawing the rest from reference TRBV5-1 and TRBJ1-2, the complete variable domain is KAGVTQTPRYLIKTRGQQVTLSCSPISGHRSVSWYQQTPGQGLQFLFEYFSETQRNKGNFPGRFSGRQFSNSRSEMNVSTLELGDSALYLCASSALRDSDFGYTFGSGTRLTVV.